A single sample gave rise to the 11 T cell receptor beta chains below, sequenced in a study of T cells in localized non-small cell lung cancer. Profiled with immunoSEQ multiplex PCR; TCRdb holds only in-frame clones, not every one. The sample consists of approximately 15,000 clones, about 85% of them appearing once. The input for sequencing was peripheral blood, taken before any cancer treatment. Receptors originate from a woman aged 40-70 years with stage I lung adenocarcinoma.

The rearrangement joins TRBV7-3 to TRBJ2-1; a weak D match, TRBD1 (5 bases). Germline V gene sequence: CDR1 SGHTA, CDR2 FQGTGA. The CDR3 has 14 amino acids. Trimming took 1 base from V and 8 from J, leaving 12 bases between them. CDR3: CASSLNGRAHEQFF. Here the CDR3 DNA reads TGTGCCAGCAGCTTAAATGGCAGGGCCCATGAGCAGTTCTTC.

The V and J genes are TRBV15 and TRBJ1-2; a weak D match, TRBD1 (5 bases). The CDR3 has 14 residues. Germline lookup yields CDR1 LNHNV and CDR2 YYDKDF (reference sequence). The V end lost 5 bases, the J end lost 6 bases, and 16 bases lay between the germline ends. The CDR3 sequence is CATSLDGGFDGYTF. CDR3 nucleotide sequence: TGTGCCACCAGCCTAGACGGGGGGTTTGATGGCTACACCTTC.

The chain recombines TRBV7-2 with TRBJ2-3; D might be TRBD2 (5 bases). This CDR3 is built from 13 residues. V lost 2 bases and J lost 6, with 9 bases in between. The germline V gene has CDR1 SGHTA and CDR2 FQGNSA. CDR3 nucleotide sequence: TGTGCCAGCAGCTTACGGGGAGCGGATACGCAGTATTTT. This codes for CASSLRGADTQYF.

The chain has TRBV5-1 and TRBJ1-2, with D possibly being TRBD1 (6 bases). V lost 3 bases and J lost 0, with 12 bases in between. The CDR3 is made up of 15 amino acids. Per germline, CDR1 SGHRS and CDR2 YFSETQ. CDR3 nucleotide sequence: TGCGCCAGCAGCTCGGGGGACACAGCTAACTATGGCTACACCTTC. Its translation is CASSSGDTANYGYTF.

V is TRBV2 and J is TRBJ2-3; the D gene is possibly TRBD2 (5 bases). Trimming stripped 6 bases from V and 2 bases from J, with 12 bases between. In germline, CDR1 is SNHLY, CDR2 FYNNEI. The CDR3 has 14 residues. The CDR3, as DNA: TGTGCCAGCAGGAGGAGGCGGACCACAGATACGCAGTATTTT. This gives the protein CASRRRRTTDTQYF.

The genes are TRBV12-5 and TRBJ1-1; D unresolved. This CDR3 is 18 amino acids long. Trimming cost V 3 bases and J 3 bases, with 23 bases left between them. Germline CDR1 LGHNT, CDR2 FRNRAP. CDR3: CASGFSLQVGWEDTEAFF. The CDR3 DNA reads as TGTGCTAGTGGTTTCTCCCTCCAGGTAGGGTGGGAGGACACTGAAGCTTTCTTT.

V gene TRBV7-9 combines with J gene TRBJ2-3; TRBD2 agrees at 8 bases. This CDR3 region has 18 residues. The trim removed 5 bases at V and 7 bases at J, leaving 20 bases unmatched. Germline CDR1 reads SEHNR; CDR2 reads FQNEAQ (reference sequence). CDR3 sequence reads: CASSLSGSGGILSYTQYF. The CDR3 DNA reads as TGTGCCAGCAGCCTATCTGGGAGCGGGGGCATTCTATCGTATACGCAGTATTTT.

V usage is TRBV29-1 and J usage is TRBJ2-7; 12 positions match TRBD2. The CDR3 runs to 16 residues. The germline V gene encodes CDR1 SQVTM and CDR2 ANQGSEA. The junction had 15 bases not matched to a gene; V was cut back by 6 bases and J by 6 bases. CDR3: CSVHDRGTSGSREQYF. In nucleotides, the CDR3 is TGCAGCGTCCACGACCGAGGGACTAGCGGGTCTCGCGAGCAGTACTTC.

The chain couples TRBV19 to TRBJ1-1, with D uncertain. There are 11 residues in the CDR3. Germline V gene data show CDR1 as LNHDA and CDR2 as SQIVND (reference sequence). V was pared by 7 bases and J by 10 bases, with 13 bases between. The CDR3 sequence is CASKRRFRAFF. DNA of the CDR3: TGTGCCAGTAAAAGGAGGTTTAGAGCTTTCTTT.

This clone was counted once. In DNA form, the CDR3 reads TGTGCCAGCAGTTTCTCAGCTAACTATGGCTACACCTTC. Protein product: CASSFSANYGYTF. V gene TRBV27 combines with J gene TRBJ1-2; D is unclear. Trimming cost V 3 bases and J 0 bases, with 5 bases left between them. Per germline, CDR1 MNHEY and CDR2 SMNVEV (reference sequence). The CDR3 runs 13 residues.

This chain connects TRBV6-5 to TRBJ2-5; possibly TRBD1 for D (5 bases). Germline V CDR1 and CDR2: MNHEY, SVGAGI. V lost 2 bases to trimming and J lost 2 bases, with 12 bases between them. This CDR3 contains 15 residues. For the CDR3, the DNA is TGTGCCAGCAGTTACGGCGGCAGGGCGCAAGAGACCCAGTACTTC. Its translation is CASSYGGRAQETQYF.